Here is one T cell receptor beta chain with its context. This record comes from a study of cytomegalovirus exposure and HLA in healthy donors. A multiplex PCR was run with 60 Vbeta primers and 13 Jbeta primers. The protocol was immunoSEQ multiplex PCR, while the TCRdb copy is restricted to in-frame clones and leaves out a portion. This repertoire includes over 50,000 clones. Germline V CDR1 and CDR2: MDHEN, SYDVKM. With 6 bases removed from V and 7 bases from J, the gap between germline ends came to 9 bases. The CDR3 length is 11 residues. This chain connects TRBV28 to TRBJ1-1, with a possible D match to TRBD1 (5 bases). Sequenced sample: PBMCs. The sequence derives from a man aged 50 or older in good health and CMV-seropositive. The chain's CDR3 is CASRNRFEAFF. The CDR3 DNA reads as TGTGCCAGCAGAAACAGGTTTGAAGCTTTCTTT.